The clone carrying this T cell receptor beta chain was picked up a small number of times. The antigen is unknown. The sample belongs to a study of post-analysis software for immune sequencing data. About the research overall: In terms of disease course, relapsing-remitting, secondary progressive and progressive-relapsing multiple sclerosis were included. Broader study findings: Comparison with controls showed significantly lower normalized Chao1 diversity in multiple sclerosis patients. Roughly 5 TRBV segments occurring more often in patients than controls included TRBV5-6, TRBV5-1 and TRBV20-1.

The CDR3 has 14 amino acids. The trim removed 5 bases at V and 7 bases at J, leaving 8 bases unmatched. Germline V gene lookup returns CDR1 SEHNR and CDR2 FQNEAQ (reference sequence). TCR beta cDNA libraries included unique molecular identifiers. T cells numbering roughly 0.95 to 10 million yielded some 480,000 cDNA molecules. TCRdb used MiXCR to reprocess the PCR reads, holding one entry per CDR3 protein. The sample comprises about 540,000 distinct CDR3 sequences, around 31% of which are singletons, and 4.5% to 7.5% rests with the top ten. The rearrangement joins TRBV7-9 to TRBJ2-7; 10 bases line up with TRBD1. This receptor was identified in a girl aged 2-17 years with multiple sclerosis. Sequenced: blood. This CDR3 is CASSPRTGGHEQYF. The CDR3 bases are TGTGCCAGCAGCCCCAGGACAGGGGGTCATGAGCAGTACTTC.